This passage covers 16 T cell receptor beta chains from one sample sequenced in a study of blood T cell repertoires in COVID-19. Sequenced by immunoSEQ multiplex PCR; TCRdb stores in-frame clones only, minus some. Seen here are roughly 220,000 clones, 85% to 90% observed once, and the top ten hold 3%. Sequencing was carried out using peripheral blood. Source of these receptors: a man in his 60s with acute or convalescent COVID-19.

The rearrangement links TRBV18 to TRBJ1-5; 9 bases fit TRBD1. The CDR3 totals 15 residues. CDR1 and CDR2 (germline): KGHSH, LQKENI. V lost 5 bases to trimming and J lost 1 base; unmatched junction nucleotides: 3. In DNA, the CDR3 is TGTGCCAGCTCAGCGGGGACAGGGAGCAATCAGCCCCAGCATTTT. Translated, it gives CASSAGTGSNQPQHF.

CDR3: CASSVDWRSYTGELFF. In DNA, the CDR3 is TGTGCCAGCAGCGTAGACTGGCGGAGTTACACCGGGGAGCTGTTTTTT. The chain recombines TRBV9 with TRBJ2-2; D not certain. CDR1 and CDR2 from the germline V gene are SGDLS and YYNGEE. V was pared by 0 bases and J by 3 bases, with 12 bases between. CDR3 length equals 16 residues.

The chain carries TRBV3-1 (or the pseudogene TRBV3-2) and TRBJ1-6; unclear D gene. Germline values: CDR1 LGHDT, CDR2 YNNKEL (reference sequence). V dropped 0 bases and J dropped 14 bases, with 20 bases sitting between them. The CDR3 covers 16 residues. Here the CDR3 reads CASSQDSGYGVLTLHF. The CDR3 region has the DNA TGTGCCAGCAGCCAAGATTCCGGGTACGGCGTGTTAACCCTCCACTTT.

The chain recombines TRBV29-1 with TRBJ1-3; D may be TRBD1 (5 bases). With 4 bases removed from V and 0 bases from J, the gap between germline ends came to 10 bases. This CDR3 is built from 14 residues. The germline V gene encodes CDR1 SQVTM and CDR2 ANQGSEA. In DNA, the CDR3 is TGCAGCGTTGGGGGCGACAACTCTGGAAACACCATATATTTT. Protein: CSVGGDNSGNTIYF.

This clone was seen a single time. CDR3 bases: TGTGCCAGCAGCTCCCTGGGGACAGGGGTCGTCACAGATACGCAGTATTTT. It encodes CASSSLGTGVVTDTQYF. The chain is built from TRBV7-2 and TRBJ2-3, with 10 bases matching TRBD1. CDR1 and CDR2 from the germline V gene are SGHTA and FQGNSA. The CDR3 totals 17 residues. The V segment lost 4 bases and the J segment 2 bases; nucleotides outside the gene matches: 9.

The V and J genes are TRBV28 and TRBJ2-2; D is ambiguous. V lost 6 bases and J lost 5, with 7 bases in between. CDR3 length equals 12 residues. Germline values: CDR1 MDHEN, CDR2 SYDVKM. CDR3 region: CASRLETGELFF. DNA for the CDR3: TGTGCCAGCAGACTCGAAACCGGGGAGCTGTTTTTT.

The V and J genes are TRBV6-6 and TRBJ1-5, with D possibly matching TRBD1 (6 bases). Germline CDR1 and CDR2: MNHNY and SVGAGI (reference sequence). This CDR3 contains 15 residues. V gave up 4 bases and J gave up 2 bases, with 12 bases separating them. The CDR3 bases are TGTGCCAGCAGTTCGGGGGGGGCGGGCAATCAGCCCCAGCATTTT. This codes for CASSSGGAGNQPQHF.

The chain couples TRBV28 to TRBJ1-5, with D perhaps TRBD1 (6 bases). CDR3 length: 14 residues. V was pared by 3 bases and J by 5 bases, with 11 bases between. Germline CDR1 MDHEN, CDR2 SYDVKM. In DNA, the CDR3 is TGTGCCAGCAGTTTCCGGGGGGCAGATCAGCCCCAGCATTTT. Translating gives CASSFRGADQPQHF.

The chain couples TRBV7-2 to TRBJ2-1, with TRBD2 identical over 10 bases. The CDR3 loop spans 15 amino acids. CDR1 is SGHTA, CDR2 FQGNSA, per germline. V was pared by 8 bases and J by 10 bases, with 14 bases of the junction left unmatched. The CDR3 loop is CASLLSGGTPAEQFF. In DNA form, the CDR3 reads TGTGCCAGCTTACTTAGCGGGGGGACCCCGGCGGAGCAGTTCTTC.

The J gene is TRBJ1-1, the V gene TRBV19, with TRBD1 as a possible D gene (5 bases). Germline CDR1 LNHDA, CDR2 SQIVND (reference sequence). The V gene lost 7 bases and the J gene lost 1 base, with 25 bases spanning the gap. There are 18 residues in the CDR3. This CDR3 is CASTLVGGTGLSNTEAFF. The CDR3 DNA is TGTGCCAGTACCTTGGTCGGGGGGACCGGTCTGTCGAACACTGAAGCTTTCTTT.

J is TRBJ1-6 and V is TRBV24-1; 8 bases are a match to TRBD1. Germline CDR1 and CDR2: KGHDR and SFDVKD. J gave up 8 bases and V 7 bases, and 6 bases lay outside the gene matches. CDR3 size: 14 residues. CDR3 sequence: CATSPGQGYSPLHF. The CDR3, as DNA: TGTGCCACCAGCCCAGGACAGGGTTATTCACCCCTCCACTTT.

CDR3 nucleotides: TGTGCCAGCAGCCCCCGCGGGGGATTAGAGCCCTACGAGCAGTACTTC. Its protein is CASSPRGGLEPYEQYF. The chain links TRBV7-6 to TRBJ2-7; the match to TRBD2 covers 7 bases. The length of the CDR3 is 16 residues. Unmatched junction bases numbered 12, after V lost 5 bases and J lost 2 bases. Germline lookup yields CDR1 SGHVS and CDR2 FNYEAQ.

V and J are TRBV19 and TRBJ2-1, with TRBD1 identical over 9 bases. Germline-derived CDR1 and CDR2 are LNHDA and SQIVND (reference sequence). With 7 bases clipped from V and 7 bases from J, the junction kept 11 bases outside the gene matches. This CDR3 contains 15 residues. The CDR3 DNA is TGTGCCAGTACCTCCACCGGGACAGGGTTTAATGAGCAGTTCTTC. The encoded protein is CASTSTGTGFNEQFF.

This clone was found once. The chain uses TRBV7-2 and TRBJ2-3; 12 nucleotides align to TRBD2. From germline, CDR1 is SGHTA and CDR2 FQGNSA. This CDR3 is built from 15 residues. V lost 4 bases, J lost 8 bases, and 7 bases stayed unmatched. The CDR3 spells CASSSTSGSGVTQYF. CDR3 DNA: TGTGCCAGCAGCTCGACTAGCGGGAGTGGTGTTACGCAGTATTTT.

As DNA, the CDR3 is TGTGCCAGCAGCTTGGGAGGGCCCCCACAAGAGACCCAGTACTTC. Its protein product is CASSLGGPPQETQYF. The V call is TRBV11-2, the J call TRBJ2-5, with TRBD2 matching over 7 bases. The V segment lost 3 bases and the J segment 2 bases; nucleotides outside the gene matches: 6. CDR1 SGHAT and CDR2 FQNNGV come from the germline V gene. This CDR3 is built from 15 residues.

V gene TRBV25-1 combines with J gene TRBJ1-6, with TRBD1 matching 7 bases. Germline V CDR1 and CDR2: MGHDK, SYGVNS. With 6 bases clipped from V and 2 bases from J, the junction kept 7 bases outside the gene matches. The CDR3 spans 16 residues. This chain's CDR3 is CASRSQTGAYNSPLHF. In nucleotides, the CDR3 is TGTGCCAGCAGATCGCAAACAGGGGCCTATAATTCACCCCTCCACTTT.